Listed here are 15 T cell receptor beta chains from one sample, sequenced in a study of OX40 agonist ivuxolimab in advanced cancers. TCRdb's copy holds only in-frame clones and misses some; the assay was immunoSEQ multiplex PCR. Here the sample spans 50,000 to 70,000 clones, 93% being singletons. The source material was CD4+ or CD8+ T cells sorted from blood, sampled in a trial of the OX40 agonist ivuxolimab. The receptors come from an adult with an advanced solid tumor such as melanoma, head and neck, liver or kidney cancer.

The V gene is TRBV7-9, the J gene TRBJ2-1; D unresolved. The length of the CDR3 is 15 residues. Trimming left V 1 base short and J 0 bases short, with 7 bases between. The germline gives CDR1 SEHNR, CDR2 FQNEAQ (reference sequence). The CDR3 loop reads CASSLGSFSYNEQFF. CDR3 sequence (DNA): TGTGCCAGCAGCTTAGGCTCTTTCTCCTACAATGAGCAGTTCTTC.

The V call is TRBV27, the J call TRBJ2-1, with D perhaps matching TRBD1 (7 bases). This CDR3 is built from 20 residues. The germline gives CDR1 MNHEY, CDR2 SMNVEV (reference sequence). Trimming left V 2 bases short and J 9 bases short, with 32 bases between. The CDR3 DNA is TGTGCCAGCAGTTTAAGGGCCGGGACAGCCTCGACTAGAGGAATCATTGAGCAGTTCTTC. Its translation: CASSLRAGTASTRGIIEQFF.

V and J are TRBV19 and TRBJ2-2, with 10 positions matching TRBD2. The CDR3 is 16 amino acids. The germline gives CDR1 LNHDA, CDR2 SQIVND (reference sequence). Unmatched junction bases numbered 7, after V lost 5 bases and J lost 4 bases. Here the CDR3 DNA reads TGTGCCAGTAGTCTAGCGGGAGATCTCGGCACCGGGGAGCTGTTTTTT. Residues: CASSLAGDLGTGELFF.

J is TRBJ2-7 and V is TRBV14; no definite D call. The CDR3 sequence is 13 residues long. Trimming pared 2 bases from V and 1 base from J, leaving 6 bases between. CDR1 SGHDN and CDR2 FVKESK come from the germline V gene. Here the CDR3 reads CASSQWDSYEQYF. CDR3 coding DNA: TGTGCCAGCAGCCAATGGGATTCCTACGAGCAGTACTTC.

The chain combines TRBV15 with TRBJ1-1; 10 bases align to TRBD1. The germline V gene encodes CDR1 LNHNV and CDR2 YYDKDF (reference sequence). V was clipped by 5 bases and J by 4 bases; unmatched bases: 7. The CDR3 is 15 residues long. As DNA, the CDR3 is TGTGCCACCAGCGCCCGACAGGGGGCTGGCACTGAAGCTTTCTTT. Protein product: CATSARQGAGTEAFF.

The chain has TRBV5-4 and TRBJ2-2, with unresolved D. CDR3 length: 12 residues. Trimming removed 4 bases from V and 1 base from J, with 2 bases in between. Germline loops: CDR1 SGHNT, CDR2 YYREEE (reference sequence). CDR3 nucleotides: TGTGCCAGCAGCCTGAACACCGGGGAGCTGTTTTTT. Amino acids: CASSLNTGELFF.

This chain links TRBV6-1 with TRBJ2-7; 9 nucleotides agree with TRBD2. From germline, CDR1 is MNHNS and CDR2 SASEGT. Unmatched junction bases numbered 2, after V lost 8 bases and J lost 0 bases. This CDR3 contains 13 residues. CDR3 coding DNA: TGTGCCAGCCTAGCGGGACCCTCCTACGAGCAGTACTTC. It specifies CASLAGPSYEQYF.

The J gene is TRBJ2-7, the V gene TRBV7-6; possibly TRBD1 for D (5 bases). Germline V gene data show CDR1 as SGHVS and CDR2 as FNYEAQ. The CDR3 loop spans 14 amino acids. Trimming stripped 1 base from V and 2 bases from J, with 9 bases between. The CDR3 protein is CASSLGQTPYEQYF. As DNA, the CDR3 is TGTGCCAGCAGCTTAGGACAGACCCCCTACGAGCAGTACTTC.

DNA of the CDR3: TGTGCCAGCAGTCTTAGCCGGGACCCAGGAGAAGCTTTCTTT. Protein product: CASSLSRDPGEAFF. The V call is TRBV7-9, the J call TRBJ1-1, with D tentatively TRBD1 (5 bases). Germline CDR1 is SEHNR and CDR2 is FQNEAQ (reference sequence). The CDR3 spans 14 residues. With 6 bases removed from V and 8 bases from J, the gap between germline ends came to 19 bases.

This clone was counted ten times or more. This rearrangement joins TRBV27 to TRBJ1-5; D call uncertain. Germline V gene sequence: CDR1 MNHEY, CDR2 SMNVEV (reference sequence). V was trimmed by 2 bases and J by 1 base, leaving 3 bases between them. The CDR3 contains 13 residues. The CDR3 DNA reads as TGTGCCAGCAGTTTACACAGCAATCAGCCCCAGCATTTT. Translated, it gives CASSLHSNQPQHF.

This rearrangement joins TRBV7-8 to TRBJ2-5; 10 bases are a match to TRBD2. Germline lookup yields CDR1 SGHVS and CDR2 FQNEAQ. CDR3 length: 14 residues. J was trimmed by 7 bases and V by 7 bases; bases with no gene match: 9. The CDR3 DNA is TGTGCCAGCACCCCTAGGGCTAGCGGGGGGACCCAGTACTTC. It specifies CASTPRASGGTQYF.

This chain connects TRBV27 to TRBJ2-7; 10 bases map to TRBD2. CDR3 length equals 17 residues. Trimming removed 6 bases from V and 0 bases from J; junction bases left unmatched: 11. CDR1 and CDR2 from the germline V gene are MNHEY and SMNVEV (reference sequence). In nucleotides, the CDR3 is TGTGCCAGCAGCCCTCTAACTAGCGGGGTTAGCTCCTACGAGCAGTACTTC. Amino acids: CASSPLTSGVSSYEQYF.

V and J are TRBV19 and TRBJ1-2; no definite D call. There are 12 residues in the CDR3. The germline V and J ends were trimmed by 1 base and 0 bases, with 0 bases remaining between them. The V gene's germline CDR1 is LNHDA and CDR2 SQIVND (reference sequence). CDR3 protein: CASSIANYGYTF. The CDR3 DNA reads TGTGCCAGTAGTATAGCTAACTATGGCTACACCTTC.

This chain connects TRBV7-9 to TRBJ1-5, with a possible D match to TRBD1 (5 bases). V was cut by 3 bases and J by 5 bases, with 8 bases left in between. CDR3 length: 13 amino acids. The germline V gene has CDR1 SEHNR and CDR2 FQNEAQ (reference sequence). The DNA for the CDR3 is TGTGCCAGCAGCTTTGGGGGTGATCAGCCCCAGCATTTT. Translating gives CASSFGGDQPQHF.

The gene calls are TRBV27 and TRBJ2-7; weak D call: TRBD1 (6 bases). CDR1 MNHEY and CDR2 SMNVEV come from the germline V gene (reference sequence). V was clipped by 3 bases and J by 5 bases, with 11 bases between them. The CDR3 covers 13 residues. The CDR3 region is CASSFSGVNEQYF. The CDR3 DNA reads TGTGCCAGCAGTTTCTCAGGGGTCAACGAGCAGTACTTC.